One and the same sample provided the 27 T cell receptor beta chains below, sequenced in a study of blood T cells in healthy people across ages. With a J-beta primer mix and a sample-barcoded 5' primer, a second PCR ran about 7 to 12 cycles. TCRdb fed the 5' RACE reads into MiXCR, producing one record per CDR3 protein. The sample consists of about 1.6 million distinct CDR3 sequences, 30% to 35% of them appearing once. Sequenced input: blood. Receptor source: a woman in her twenties or thirties in good health.

This clonotype was counted ten times or more. J is TRBJ2-7 and V is TRBV29-1; D may be TRBD1 (6 bases). Germline CDR1 and CDR2: SQVTM and ANQGSEA. This CDR3 comprises 12 residues. V was pared by 7 bases and J by 0 bases, with 10 bases between. Here the CDR3 DNA reads TGCAGCGCCATGACAGGCTCCTACGAGCAGTACTTC. It translates to CSAMTGSYEQYF.

This clonotype was recorded a few times. The rearrangement uses TRBV29-1 and TRBJ1-5; D unclear. Trimming left V 4 bases short and J 2 bases short, with 15 bases between. Germline CDR1 SQVTM, CDR2 ANQGSEA. The CDR3 is made up of 15 amino acids. The CDR3 coding sequence is TGCAGCGTTGCAGAACAGAGGTCCGGCAATCAGCCCCAGCATTTT. It translates to CSVAEQRSGNQPQHF. The full variable domain, completed using reference TRBV29-1 and TRBJ1-5, is SAVISQKPSRDICQRGTSLTIQCQVDSQVTMMFWYRQQPGQSLTLIATANQGSEATYESGFVIDKFPISRPNLTFSTLTVSNMSPEDSSIYLCSVAEQRSGNQPQHFGDGTRLSIL.

The chain employs TRBV6-1 and TRBJ2-7; no firm D call. This CDR3 is built from 16 residues. V lost 1 base and J lost 1, with 14 bases in between. Germline V CDR1 and CDR2: MNHNS, SASEGT. This CDR3 is CASSEDNMAPSYEQYF. The DNA for the CDR3 is TGTGCCAGCAGTGAAGATAATATGGCACCTTCCTACGAGCAGTACTTC.

There are a few counts of this clonotype. The rearrangement uses TRBV24-1 and TRBJ2-5; D perhaps matches TRBD2 (7 bases). Trimming removed 4 bases at V and 6 bases at J, with 14 bases between. CDR1 KGHDR and CDR2 SFDVKD come from the germline V gene. The CDR3 is 14 amino acids. Here the CDR3 reads CATSEGGASKTQYF. Written as DNA, the CDR3 is TGTGCCACCAGTGAAGGGGGGGCCAGCAAGACCCAGTACTTC.

This clonotype has only a few counts. This chain joins TRBV13 and TRBJ2-7; D ambiguous. Germline loops: CDR1 PRHDT, CDR2 FYEKMQ (reference sequence). The V end was cut by 0 bases, the J end by 7 bases, with 10 bases between. The CDR3 totals 13 residues. DNA for the CDR3: TGTGCCAGCAGCTTAGGTAGCTCAAGGGAGCAGTACTTC. This codes for CASSLGSSREQYF.

J is TRBJ2-7 and V is TRBV30; D not resolved. Germline V lookup: CDR1 GTSNPN, CDR2 SVGIG (reference sequence). Trimming removed 5 bases at V and 2 bases at J, with 4 bases between. The CDR3 is 10 amino acids. The CDR3 sequence: CAWGTYEQYF. The CDR3 nucleotides are TGTGCCTGGGGGACCTACGAGCAGTACTTC.

With regard to this clonotype: The junction does not match germline at one end; this may be a read error. The V and J genes are TRBV6-2 or TRBV6-3 and TRBJ1-5; 7 nucleotides match TRBD1. The CDR3 is made up of 17 amino acids. The germline V gene has CDR1 MNHEY and CDR2 SVGEGT. The CDR3 reads CAGSRAERGRGNQPQHF. CDR3 DNA sequence: TGTGCCGGCAGTCGAGCCGAAAGGGGGCGAGGCAATCAGCCCCAGCATTTT.

The chain carries TRBV7-2 and TRBJ2-7, with 9 bases that match TRBD1. Germline CDR1 reads SGHTA; CDR2 reads FQGNSA. V was clipped by 4 bases and J by 6 bases; unmatched bases: 7. The CDR3 sequence is 14 residues long. Here the CDR3 DNA reads TGTGCCAGCAGCTGGATGGGACAGGGCCCCGAGCAGTACTTC. It codes for CASSWMGQGPEQYF.

This clonotype has only a few counts. V and J are TRBV7-8 and TRBJ1-2, with D possibly matching TRBD1 (5 bases). V shed 5 bases and J shed 2 bases, with 18 bases lying between them. CDR3 size: 16 residues. CDR1 is SGHVS, CDR2 FQNEAQ, per germline. The CDR3 sequence: CASSPQGEIANYGYTF. DNA of the CDR3: TGTGCCAGCAGCCCGCAGGGTGAGATCGCAAACTATGGCTACACCTTC. Based on the CDR3 plus reference TRBV7-8 and TRBJ1-2, the full variable domain is GAGVSQSPRYKVAKRGQDVALRCDPISGHVSLFWYQQALGQGPEFLTYFQNEAQLDKSGLPSDRFFAERPEGSVSTLKIQRTQQEDSAVYLCASSPQGEIANYGYTFGSGTRLTVV.

This clonotype has a handful of counts. The chain couples TRBV12-3 or TRBV12-4 to TRBJ2-7, with TRBD2 identical over 12 bases. This CDR3 is 14 amino acids long. V was pared by 1 base and J by 6 bases, with 1 base of the junction left unmatched. This chain's CDR3 is CASSLEGLAGEQYF. In nucleotides, the CDR3 is TGTGCCAGCAGTTTAGAGGGACTAGCGGGCGAGCAGTACTTC.

This clonotype was detected a few times. The chain recombines TRBV20-1 with TRBJ1-2, with 12 bases that match TRBD1. J lost 8 bases, V lost 5 bases, and 9 bases had no gene match. Germline CDR1 is DFQATT and CDR2 is SNEGSKA (reference sequence). The CDR3 contains 14 residues. The CDR3 DNA is TGCAGTGCTCCTGGGACAGGGGGCACGCGAGGCTACACCTTC. This gives the protein CSAPGTGGTRGYTF.

The V call is TRBV6-2 or TRBV6-3, the J call TRBJ2-6; D may correspond to TRBD1 or TRBD2 (5 bases each). V lost 4 bases and J lost 4, with 11 bases in between. Per germline, CDR1 MNHEY and CDR2 SVGEGT. The CDR3 totals 15 residues. CDR3 amino acids: CASSWGTIGANVLTF. DNA for the CDR3: TGTGCCAGCAGTTGGGGGACGATCGGGGCCAACGTCCTGACTTTC.

There are a few counts of this clonotype. The chain recombines TRBV9 with TRBJ2-3; TRBD1 matches at 7 bases. V lost 0 bases to trimming and J lost 6 bases; unmatched junction nucleotides: 7. The CDR3 extends over 15 amino acids. The germline CDR1 and CDR2 sequences are SGDLS and YYNGEE. CDR3 residues: CASSVGRGQLDTQYF. CDR3 nucleotide sequence: TGTGCCAGCAGCGTAGGACGGGGACAGTTGGATACGCAGTATTTT.

The CDR3 nucleotides read TGTGCCAGCAGCACTAGCGGGGGGGCCATCCACAATGAGCAGTTCTTC. It specifies CASSTSGGAIHNEQFF. The chain combines TRBV7-3 with TRBJ2-1, with 13 bases identical to TRBD2. CDR3 length equals 16 residues. J gave up 5 bases and V 5 bases, and 6 bases lay outside the gene matches. Germline lookup yields CDR1 SGHTA and CDR2 FQGTGA.

This sequence joins TRBV2 and TRBJ1-6; no definite D call. The germline V gene encodes CDR1 SNHLY and CDR2 FYNNEI. V gave up 1 base and J gave up 6 bases, with 7 bases separating them. The CDR3 covers 14 residues. The CDR3 region has the DNA TGTGCCAGCAGTGAAGAGGGAACTAATTCACCCCTCCACTTT. This gives the protein CASSEEGTNSPLHF. Supplemented by reference TRBV2 and TRBJ1-6, the full variable domain reads EPEVTQTPSHQVTQMGQEVILRCVPISNHLYFYWYRQILGQKVEFLVSFYNNEISEKSEIFDDQFSVERPDGSNFTLKIRSTKLEDSAMYFCASSEEGTNSPLHFGNGTRLTVT.

The chain is built from TRBV4-1 and TRBJ1-2; D might be TRBD1 (5 bases). V shed 4 bases and J shed 6 bases, with 15 bases lying between them. The CDR3 consists of 14 residues. Germline CDR1 reads MGHRA; CDR2 reads YSYEKL. The CDR3 loop is CASSRAGRGDGYTF. DNA for the CDR3: TGCGCCAGCAGCCGCGCTGGGAGAGGGGATGGCTACACCTTC.

The gene calls are TRBV20-1 and TRBJ1-5; D gene unclear. This CDR3 spans 14 amino acids. The germline V gene has CDR1 DFQATT and CDR2 SNEGSKA (reference sequence). Trimming cost V 4 bases and J 1 base, with 11 bases left between them. CDR3 nucleotide sequence: TGCAGTGCTACAGGAGGGTCGAGCAATCAGCCCCAGCATTTT. Translated, it gives CSATGGSSNQPQHF.

About this clonotype itself: A much larger clone is a single base away; this may be a read error. The rearrangement links TRBV6-1 to TRBJ2-5, with 7 bases matching TRBD2. The germline V gene has CDR1 MNHNS and CDR2 SASEGT. The J segment lost 4 bases and the V segment lost 8 bases, leaving 7 bases of the junction unmatched. The CDR3 runs to 13 residues. The CDR3 nucleotides read TGTGCCAGCCAAGGGTGGGAGGGAGAGACCCAGTACTTC. Protein sequence: CASQGWEGETQYF.

This clonotype was seen a few times. V is TRBV20-1 and J is TRBJ2-5; TRBD2 matches at 11 bases. There are 15 residues in the CDR3. The germline V gene encodes CDR1 DFQATT and CDR2 SNEGSKA (reference sequence). V trimming: 7 bases; J trimming: 2 bases; junction bases outside the gene matches: 9. CDR3 nucleotide sequence: TGCAGTGGGGGTCCGGGACTAGCGGATCAAGAGACCCAGTACTTC. It translates to CSGGPGLADQETQYF.

This clonotype was observed a handful of times. The chain uses TRBV14 and TRBJ2-1, with TRBD1 identical over 7 bases. The CDR3 runs to 13 residues. Per germline, CDR1 SGHDN and CDR2 FVKESK. The J segment lost 4 bases and the V segment lost 8 bases, leaving 5 bases of the junction unmatched. The CDR3 protein is CASAGTEYNEQFF. In DNA form, the CDR3 reads TGTGCCAGCGCCGGGACAGAGTACAATGAGCAGTTCTTC.

The table lists this clonotype with a few counts. The chain combines TRBV5-1 with TRBJ2-7; possibly TRBD1 or TRBD2 for D (5 bases each). The germline V and J ends were trimmed by 0 bases and 1 base, with 8 bases remaining between them. Germline V CDR1 and CDR2: SGHRS, YFSETQ. The CDR3 totals 14 residues. The CDR3 spells CASSLEWGSYEQYF. CDR3 nucleotide sequence: TGCGCCAGCAGCTTGGAGTGGGGGTCCTACGAGCAGTACTTC.

This rearrangement joins TRBV27 to TRBJ1-1; D may be TRBD1 (5 bases). V lost 1 base, J lost 4 bases, and 10 bases lay in between. CDR3 length: 14 residues. The germline V gene encodes CDR1 MNHEY and CDR2 SMNVEV (reference sequence). CDR3 sequence: CASSLLGRGTEAFF. CDR3 DNA: TGTGCCAGCAGTTTATTGGGAAGGGGCACTGAAGCTTTCTTT.

About this clonotype: A read error is likely, as this CDR3 ends without the conserved phenylalanine or tryptophan. The chain links TRBV3-1 to TRBJ2-1; no clear D gene. This CDR3 has 13 residues. Germline lookup yields CDR1 LGHDT and CDR2 YNNKEL (reference sequence). Trimming took off 4 bases at V and 7 bases at J, with 11 bases between the two ends. Here the CDR3 DNA reads TGTGCCAGCAGCCTCGTGGGATGGAATGAGCAGTTCTTA. This codes for CASSLVGWNEQFL.

This clonotype has only a few counts. A read error may account for a junction end that differs from germline. The chain couples TRBV6-2 or TRBV6-3 to TRBJ2-7; D unclear. This CDR3 contains 11 residues. From germline, CDR1 is MNHEY and CDR2 SVGEGT. CDR3 coding DNA: TGTGCCAGCAGTTACTCGATTGATCCCATCTTC. Protein sequence: CASSYSIDPIF.

This clonotype was counted a few times. The rearrangement links TRBV9 to TRBJ2-6; D is undetermined. This CDR3 contains 15 residues. Between the trimmed V and J ends, which lost 2 bases and 2 bases, there was a span of 8 bases. The germline V gene has CDR1 SGDLS and CDR2 YYNGEE. The DNA of the CDR3 is TGTGCCAGCAGCGTGGGCCCCCCTGGGGCCAACGTCCTGACTTTC. Translation gives CASSVGPPGANVLTF.

This chain joins TRBV20-1 and TRBJ1-2; no definite D call. Trimming took off 3 bases at V and 5 bases at J, with 10 bases between the two ends. This CDR3 comprises 12 residues. Germline V lookup: CDR1 DFQATT, CDR2 SNEGSKA (reference sequence). CDR3 in amino acids: CSASLSEYGYTF. The CDR3 DNA reads TGCAGTGCTAGTTTATCAGAGTATGGCTACACCTTC.

A note on this clonotype: This may arise from a read error, as a much more abundant clone is one base away. The rearrangement uses TRBV7-2 and TRBJ2-7; D may be TRBD2 (6 bases). Germline values: CDR1 SGHTA, CDR2 FQGNSA. This CDR3 contains 15 residues. CDR3: CASSPGDWSSHEQYF. The CDR3 bases are TGTGCCAGCAGCCCCGGGGACTGGAGCTCCCACGAGCAGTACTTC.